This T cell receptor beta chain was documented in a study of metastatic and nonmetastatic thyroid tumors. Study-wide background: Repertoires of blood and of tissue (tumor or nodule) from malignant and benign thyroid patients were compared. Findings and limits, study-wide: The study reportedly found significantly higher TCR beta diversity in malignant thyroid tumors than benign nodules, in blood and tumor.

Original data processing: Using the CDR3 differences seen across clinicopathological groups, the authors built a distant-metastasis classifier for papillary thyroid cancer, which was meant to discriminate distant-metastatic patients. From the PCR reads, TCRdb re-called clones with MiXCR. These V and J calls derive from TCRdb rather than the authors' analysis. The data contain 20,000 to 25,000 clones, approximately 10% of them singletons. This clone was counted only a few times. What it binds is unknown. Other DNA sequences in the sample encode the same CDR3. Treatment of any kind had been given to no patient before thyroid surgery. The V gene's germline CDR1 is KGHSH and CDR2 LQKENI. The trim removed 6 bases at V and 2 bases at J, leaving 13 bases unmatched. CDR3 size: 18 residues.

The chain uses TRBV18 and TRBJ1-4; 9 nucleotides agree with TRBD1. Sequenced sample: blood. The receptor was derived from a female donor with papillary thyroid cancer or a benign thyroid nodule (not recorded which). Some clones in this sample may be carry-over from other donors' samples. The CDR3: CASSGATGGEMTNEKLFF. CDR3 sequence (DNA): TGTGCCAGCTCGGGGGCCACAGGGGGCGAGATGACTAATGAAAAACTGTTTTTT.